The clone carrying this TCR beta chain was counted many times. The antigen is not known. Researchers prepared the TCRbeta library using unique molecular identifiers, the study reports. In TCRdb, the PCR reads were re-called with MiXCR into one record per CDR3 protein. The sample includes hundreds of thousands of distinct CDR3 sequences, 23% of them seen just once. The sample comes from a study of T-cell reconstitution after alpha-beta-depleted transplantation in children. Study results and caveats: Reportedly, roughly two months post-transplant, alpha-beta T cells arose from several hundred expanded graft clones. T-cell numbers and diversity, one year after transplant, stemmed largely from T cells that were newly produced. After transplant, high TCRbeta diversity at day 60 in some patients arose from surviving recipient T cells and thymic progenitors.

This TCR came from a boy under three years old who had a stem cell transplant for acute myeloid leukemia, so the T cells may come from the graft donor. The sequences come from PBMCs, mostly from graft donor cells, collected 360 days after TCRalphabeta/CD19-depleted stem cell transplant.

CDR3 sequence (DNA): TGTGCCAGCAGCACTCCGCTACAGGGAACCACAGATACGCAGTATTTT. This sequence encodes CASSTPLQGTTDTQYF. The chain is built from TRBV5-6 and TRBJ2-3; a possible D gene is TRBD1 (6 bases). This CDR3 contains 16 residues. In germline, CDR1 is SGHDT, CDR2 YYEEEE. Deletions cut 4 bases from V and 2 bases from J, with 17 bases between.